Each of the 24 T cell receptor beta chains below was sequenced from the same sample in a study of breast tumors, draining lymph nodes, adjacent tissues. TCRdb processed the multiplex PCR reads anew with MiXCR; each CDR3 protein has one entry. The sample has about 180,000 distinct CDR3 sequences, around a third seen once. The lymph nodes were axillary draining lymph nodes from breast cancer patients. The sample consisted of axillary lymph node tissue. The source is a female donor with breast cancer. Some clones in this sample may be carry-over from other donors' samples.

The chain employs TRBV7-8 and TRBJ1-6; D gene uncertain. The CDR3 covers 10 residues. Germline CDR1 is SGHVS and CDR2 is FQNEAQ. Trimming pared 4 bases from V and 11 bases from J, leaving 3 bases between. CDR3 loop: CASSSAPLHF. For the CDR3, the DNA is TGTGCCAGCAGCTCAGCACCCCTCCACTTT.

In this sample, this clonotype turned up many times. CDR3 DNA: TGTGCCAGCAGCAAGGCGGGGGTGGAGACCCAGTACTTC. Protein product: CASSKAGVETQYF. The rearrangement links TRBV7-6 to TRBJ2-5; 7 positions match TRBD2. The CDR3 covers 13 residues. J lost 5 bases, V lost 5 bases, and 5 bases had no gene match. Germline CDR1 and CDR2: SGHVS and FNYEAQ. The entire variable domain, with the rest obtained from reference TRBV7-6 and TRBJ2-5, is as follows: GAGVSQSPRYKVTKRGQDVALRCDPISGHVSLYWYRQALGQGPEFLTYFNYEAQQDKSGLPNDRFSAERPEGSISTLTIQRTEQRDSAMYRCASSKAGVETQYFGPGTRLLVL.

As to this clonotype: The CDR3 carries no conserved terminal phenylalanine or tryptophan, so it likely arises from a read error. V gene TRBV29-1 combines with J gene TRBJ1-6; D gene unclear. Germline CDR1 is SQVTM and CDR2 is ANQGSEA. Trimming stripped 7 bases from V and 3 bases from J, with 13 bases between. The CDR3 is 14 amino acids. DNA for the CDR3: TGCAGCGCAGACGGACGGCACTATAATTCACCCCTCCACCTT. Amino acid sequence: CSADGRHYNSPLHL.

This clonotype was seen many times. V gene TRBV12-5 combines with J gene TRBJ2-7; tentative D call: TRBD1 (6 bases). With 6 bases removed from V and 5 bases from J, the gap between germline ends came to 20 bases. There are 15 residues in the CDR3. Germline loops: CDR1 LGHNT, CDR2 FRNRAP. CDR3 sequence reads: CASGQTGTFPDEQYF. The CDR3, as DNA: TGTGCTAGTGGACAGACCGGGACATTCCCCGACGAGCAGTACTTC.

This rearrangement joins TRBV29-1 to TRBJ2-1; 8 bases map to TRBD1. V shed 4 bases and J 9 bases; nucleotides not matched to a gene: 2. CDR1 is SQVTM, CDR2 ANQGSEA, per germline. This CDR3 spans 11 amino acids. The DNA of the CDR3 is TGCAGCGTTGGGACAGGGCTTGAGCAGTTCTTC. Its protein product is CSVGTGLEQFF.

This clonotype has just a few counts. The gene calls are TRBV3-1 and TRBJ1-5, with no clear D. The CDR3 extends over 15 amino acids. Germline CDR1 and CDR2: LGHDT and YNNKEL (reference sequence). Trimming removed 0 bases from V and 3 bases from J, with 9 bases in between. This CDR3 reads CASSQDWRNNQPQHF. CDR3 coding DNA: TGTGCCAGCAGCCAAGATTGGCGGAACAATCAGCCCCAGCATTTT.

Comments on this clonotype: It may be a read error: a sequence one base away is much more abundant. CDR3 in amino acids: CSDTSKGNIQYF. In DNA form, the CDR3 reads TGCAGTGACACGAGTAAGGGAAACATTCAGTACTTC. The chain recombines TRBV20-1 with TRBJ2-4; D is unclear. The V and J ends lost 7 bases and 6 bases respectively, with 13 bases between them. CDR1 is DFQATT, CDR2 SNEGSKA, per germline (reference sequence). The CDR3 runs 12 residues.

This clonotype was seen many times. The chain recombines TRBV7-6 with TRBJ2-1; 8 bases align to TRBD2. The trim removed 1 base at V and 12 bases at J, leaving 5 bases unmatched. The CDR3 spans 13 residues. The germline V gene has CDR1 SGHVS and CDR2 FNYEAQ. Here the CDR3 reads CASSLETGGGQFF. In nucleotides, the CDR3 is TGTGCCAGCAGCTTAGAGACCGGGGGGGGGCAGTTCTTC.

Comments on this clonotype: Possible read error: a much larger clone is one base away. The DNA for the CDR3 is TGTGCCAGCAGTGGGAGGGTAGGAGAAAAACCGTTTTTT. As protein: CASSGRVGEKPFF. The genes are TRBV6-1 and TRBJ1-4; D gene ambiguous. The CDR3 totals 13 residues. From germline, CDR1 is MNHNS and CDR2 SASEGT.

About this clonotype itself: This may come from a read error, since a much larger clone is one base off. CDR3 sequence: CASSYQVGAGSIYEQYF. The DNA for the CDR3 is TGCGCCAGCAGCTATCAGGTTGGAGCGGGAAGTATCTACGAGCAGTACTTC. V is TRBV4-1 and J is TRBJ2-7, with TRBD2 matching over 7 bases. The length of the CDR3 is 17 residues. Losses at the gene ends were 5 bases for V and 3 bases for J; bases not matched to a gene: 16. The germline CDR1 and CDR2 sequences are MGHRA and YSYEKL.

This clonotype occurred a few times. The chain uses TRBV27 and TRBJ2-7, with 7 nucleotides matching TRBD2. V dropped 2 bases and J dropped 5; count of bases not matched to a gene: 9. The CDR3 extends over 15 amino acids. Germline assignment: CDR1 MNHEY and CDR2 SMNVEV (reference sequence). This CDR3 reads CASSLSSSGFHEQYF. The CDR3 nucleotides read TGTGCCAGCAGTTTAAGTTCTAGCGGTTTCCACGAGCAGTACTTC.

The chain combines TRBV11-3 with TRBJ2-3; no definite D call. Per the germline V gene, CDR1 is SGHNT and CDR2 is YENEEA. Trimming pared 6 bases from V and 6 bases from J, leaving 13 bases between. The CDR3 extends over 13 amino acids. The CDR3: CASSDDFGDTQYF. The CDR3, as DNA: TGTGCCAGCAGTGACGATTTCGGCGATACGCAGTATTTT. Filled out from reference TRBV11-3 and TRBJ2-3, the complete variable domain reads EAGVVQSPRYKIIEKKQPVAFWCNPISGHNTLYWYLQNLGQGPELLIRYENEEAVDDSQLPKDRFSAERLKGVDSTLKIQPAELGDSAVYLCASSDDFGDTQYFGPGTRLTVL.

A word on this clonotype: A much larger clone lies a single base off, so this may be a read error. V usage is TRBV6-6 and J usage is TRBJ1-5, with unresolved D. This CDR3 contains 15 residues. CDR1 and CDR2 (germline): MNHNY, SVGAGI (reference sequence). Trimming took 7 bases from V and 3 from J, leaving 16 bases between them. In DNA, the CDR3 is TGTGCCAGCAAGCATGGACGGCAGACCAATCAGCCCCAGCATTTT. It codes for CASKHGRQTNQPQHF.

The sample holds a few counts of this clonotype. The chain is built from TRBV5-1 and TRBJ2-4; D call uncertain. Trimming took 5 bases from V and 11 from J, leaving 17 bases between them. The CDR3 length is 13 residues. Per germline, CDR1 SGHRS and CDR2 YFSETQ. The CDR3 here is CASRPDQKAVQYF. CDR3 DNA sequence: TGCGCCAGCAGACCCGACCAGAAGGCGGTTCAGTACTTC.

Ten or more counts support this clonotype. This chain links TRBV14 with TRBJ2-7; 9 bases align to TRBD1. The V gene end was trimmed by 1 base and the J gene end by 2 bases; junction bases not matched to a gene: 6. The CDR3 spans 16 residues. Germline V lookup: CDR1 SGHDN, CDR2 FVKESK. The CDR3 DNA is TGTGCCAGCAGCCAAGGGAGGACAGGGGTTCCCTACGAGCAGTACTTC. Translation gives CASSQGRTGVPYEQYF. Drawing the rest from reference TRBV14 and TRBJ2-7, the complete variable domain is EAGVTQFPSHSVIEKGQTVTLRCDPISGHDNLYWYRRVMGKEIKFLLHFVKESKQDESGMPNNRFLAERTGGTYSTLKVQPAELEDSGVYFCASSQGRTGVPYEQYFGPGTRLTVT.

With respect to this clonotype: A clone one base away is much larger, so this may be a read error. V usage is TRBV6-1 and J usage is TRBJ2-6; a weak D match, TRBD2 (5 bases). Germline CDR1 is MNHNS and CDR2 is SASEGT. CDR3 length: 18 amino acids. V was pared by 5 bases and J by 4 bases, with 21 bases between. CDR3 DNA: TGTGCCAGCAGTCTAGACGCGGGTTGGGCGCGAGGGGCCAACGTCCTGACTTTC. This sequence encodes CASSLDAGWARGANVLTF.

In regard to this clonotype: Since a much larger clone is just one base distant, this may be a read error. The V call is TRBV11-3, the J call TRBJ2-2; D not resolved. With 5 bases removed from V and 3 bases from J, the gap between germline ends came to 16 bases. Germline V gives CDR1 SGHNT, CDR2 YENEEA. The CDR3 spans 16 residues. The CDR3 bases are TGTGCCAGCAGCAATAGAGGCCAGCCTTACACCGGGGAGCTGTTTTTT. It yields the protein CASSNRGQPYTGELFF.

This clonotype was seen ten or more times. V gene TRBV6-6 combines with J gene TRBJ1-6, with 9 nucleotides matching TRBD1. The germline V gene encodes CDR1 MNHNY and CDR2 SVGAGI (reference sequence). The CDR3 runs 16 residues. V lost 5 bases, J lost 9 bases, and 11 bases stayed unmatched. The CDR3 region has the DNA TGTGCCAGCAGTATATCAATCACAGGGGGCTCTTCACCCCTCCACTTT. Translating gives CASSISITGGSSPLHF.

This clonotype was counted at least ten times. The chain links TRBV7-2 to TRBJ1-2; D call uncertain. Per germline, CDR1 SGHTA and CDR2 FQGNSA. Trimming cost V 1 base and J 4 bases, with 13 bases left between them. This CDR3 is 15 amino acids long. The CDR3 DNA follows: TGTGCCAGCAGCTTAGGGAGGGAGTTCGGCTATGGCTACACCTTC. Its protein product is CASSLGREFGYGYTF.

At least ten counts were recorded for this clonotype. A much bigger clone sits one base away, suggesting this may be a read error. V usage is TRBV20-1 and J usage is TRBJ2-7; D possibly corresponds to TRBD1 (5 bases). CDR3 length: 14 amino acids. Germline CDR1 reads DFQATT; CDR2 reads SNEGSKA (reference sequence). The CDR3: CSARDRVGSSEQYF. The CDR3 DNA sequence: TGCAGTGCTAGAGACAGGGTAGGCTCCTCCGAGCAGTACTTC.

This chain uses TRBV9 with TRBJ1-2; no clear D. The CDR3 is 13 amino acids. Germline V gene lookup returns CDR1 SGDLS and CDR2 YYNGEE. V was clipped by 3 bases and J by 3 bases, with 9 bases between them. As DNA, the CDR3 is TGTGCCAGCAGCGATGTCGGCGACTATGGCTACACCTTC. Translation: CASSDVGDYGYTF.

In this sample, this clonotype turned up many times. The chain employs TRBV12-3 or TRBV12-4 and TRBJ2-3; tentative D call: TRBD2 (5 bases). The CDR3 is made up of 13 amino acids. V gave up 6 bases and J gave up 6 bases, with 13 bases separating them. The CDR3 protein is CASSLGRRDTQYF. Here the CDR3 DNA reads TGTGCCAGCAGCCTAGGACGGAGGGATACGCAGTATTTT.

This clonotype was observed many times. The chain combines TRBV3-1 with TRBJ2-3, with D possibly matching TRBD2 (6 bases). V was trimmed by 3 bases and J by 1 base, leaving 11 bases between them. CDR3 length: 15 residues. Germline V gives CDR1 LGHDT, CDR2 YNNKEL (reference sequence). CDR3 DNA sequence: TGTGCCAGCAGCCAGGGAGGAAGGGGCACAGATACGCAGTATTTT. This gives the protein CASSQGGRGTDTQYF.

The V gene is TRBV5-6, the J gene TRBJ2-5, with TRBD2 as a possible D gene (5 bases). This CDR3 has 14 residues. Germline values: CDR1 SGHDT, CDR2 YYEEEE. Trimming took off 4 bases at V and 7 bases at J, with 17 bases between the two ends. CDR3 sequence reads: CASSLVQAAVTQYF. Here the CDR3 DNA reads TGTGCCAGCAGCCTCGTTCAGGCAGCGGTGACCCAGTACTTC.